The present T cell receptor (beta chain) was sequenced within a study of T-cell reconstitution after alpha-beta-depleted transplantation in children. Broader study findings: Reportedly, alpha-beta T cells present about two months post-transplant originated from several hundred expanded clones of graft origin. Surviving thymic progenitors and recipient T cells were the source of high TCRbeta diversity at day 60 in some patients. T-cell counts and diversity at one year post-transplant came mainly from newly produced T cells.

This CDR3 region has 15 residues. CDR1 KGHSH and CDR2 LQKENI come from the germline V gene. V was pared by 6 bases and J by 2 bases, with 6 bases of the junction left unmatched. Comments on this clonotype: The antigen is undetermined.

Construction of the TCRbeta library involved unique molecular identifiers. TCRdb re-derived calls from the PCR reads in MiXCR, one entry per CDR3 protein. The profile shows about 130,000 distinct CDR3 sequences, 9.7% of them singletons. The source of this sequence is a girl less than two years old who had a stem cell transplant for combined immunodeficiency, so the T cells may come from the graft donor. The chain links TRBV18 to TRBJ2-7; 11 nucleotides match TRBD1. The material was PBMCs, mostly from graft donor cells, obtained 180 days after TCRalphabeta/CD19-depleted stem cell transplant. CDR3 in amino acids: CASSLGTGGTYEQYF. CDR3 DNA: TGTGCCAGCTCCCTTGGGACAGGGGGAACCTACGAGCAGTACTTC.